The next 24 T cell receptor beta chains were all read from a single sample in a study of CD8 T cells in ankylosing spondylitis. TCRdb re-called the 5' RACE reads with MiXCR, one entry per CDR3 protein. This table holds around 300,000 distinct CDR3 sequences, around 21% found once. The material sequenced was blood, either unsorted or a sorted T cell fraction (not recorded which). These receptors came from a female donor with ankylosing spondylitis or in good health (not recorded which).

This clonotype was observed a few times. In DNA form, the CDR3 reads TGTGCCAGCAGGATGCATAGCAATCAGCCCCAGCATTTT. Amino acid sequence: CASRMHSNQPQHF. The genes are TRBV28 and TRBJ1-5; no definite D call. In germline, CDR1 is MDHEN, CDR2 SYDVKM. The germline V and J ends were trimmed by 6 bases and 0 bases, with 6 bases remaining between them. The CDR3 length is 13 residues.

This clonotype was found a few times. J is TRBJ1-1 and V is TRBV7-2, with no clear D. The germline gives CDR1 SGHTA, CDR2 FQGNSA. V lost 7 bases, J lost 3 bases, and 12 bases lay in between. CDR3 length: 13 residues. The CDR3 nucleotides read TGTGCCAGCAACCCTAATCTCCACACTGAAGCTTTCTTT. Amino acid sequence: CASNPNLHTEAFF.

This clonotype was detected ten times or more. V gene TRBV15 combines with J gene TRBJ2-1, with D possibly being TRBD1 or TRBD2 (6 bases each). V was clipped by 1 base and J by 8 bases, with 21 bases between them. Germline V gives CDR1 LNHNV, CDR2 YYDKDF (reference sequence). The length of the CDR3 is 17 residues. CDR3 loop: CATSRGRGGGMRDEQFF. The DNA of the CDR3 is TGTGCCACCAGCAGAGGCCGAGGGGGAGGAATGAGGGATGAGCAGTTCTTC. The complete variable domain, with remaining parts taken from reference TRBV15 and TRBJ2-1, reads DAMVIQNPRYQVTQFGKPVTLSCSQTLNHNVMYWYQQKSSQAPKLLFHYYDKDFNNEADTPDNFQSRRPNTSFCFLDIRSPGLGDTAMYLCATSRGRGGGMRDEQFFGPGTRLTVL.

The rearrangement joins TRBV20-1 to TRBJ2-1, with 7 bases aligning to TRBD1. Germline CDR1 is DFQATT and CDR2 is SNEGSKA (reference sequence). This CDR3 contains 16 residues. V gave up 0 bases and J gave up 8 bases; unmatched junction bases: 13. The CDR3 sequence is CSARDFQGVVRDEQFF. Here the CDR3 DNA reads TGCAGTGCTAGAGATTTCCAGGGGGTCGTTCGGGATGAGCAGTTCTTC.

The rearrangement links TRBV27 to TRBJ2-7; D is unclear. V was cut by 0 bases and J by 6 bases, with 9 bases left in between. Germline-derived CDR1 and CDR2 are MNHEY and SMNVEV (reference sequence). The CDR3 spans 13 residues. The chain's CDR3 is CASSLSLPGEQYF. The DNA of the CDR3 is TGTGCCAGCAGTTTATCGCTCCCGGGCGAGCAGTACTTC.

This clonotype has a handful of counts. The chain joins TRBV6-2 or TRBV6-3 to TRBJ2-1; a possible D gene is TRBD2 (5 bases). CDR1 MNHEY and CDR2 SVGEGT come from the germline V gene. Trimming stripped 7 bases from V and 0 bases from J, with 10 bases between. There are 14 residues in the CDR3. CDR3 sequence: CASKSGVSYNEQFF. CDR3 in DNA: TGTGCCAGCAAGTCCGGGGTCTCCTACAATGAGCAGTTCTTC.

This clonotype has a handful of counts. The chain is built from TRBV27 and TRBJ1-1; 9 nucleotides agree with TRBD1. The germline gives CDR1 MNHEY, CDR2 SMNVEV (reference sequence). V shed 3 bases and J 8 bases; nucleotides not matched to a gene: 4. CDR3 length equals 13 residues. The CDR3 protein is CASSFTGGWEAFF. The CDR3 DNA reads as TGTGCCAGCAGTTTTACAGGGGGCTGGGAAGCTTTCTTT.

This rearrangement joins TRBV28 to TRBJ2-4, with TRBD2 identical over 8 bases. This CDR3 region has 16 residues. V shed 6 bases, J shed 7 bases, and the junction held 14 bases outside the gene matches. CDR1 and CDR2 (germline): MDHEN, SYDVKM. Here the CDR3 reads CASSPFLAGWSNIQYF. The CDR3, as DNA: TGTGCCAGCAGCCCTTTCTTAGCGGGGTGGAGCAACATTCAGTACTTC.

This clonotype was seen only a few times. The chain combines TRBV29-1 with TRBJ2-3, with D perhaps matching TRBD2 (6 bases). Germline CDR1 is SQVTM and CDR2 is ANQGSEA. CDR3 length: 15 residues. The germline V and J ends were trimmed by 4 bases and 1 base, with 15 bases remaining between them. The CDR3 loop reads CSVASGRVGTDTQYF. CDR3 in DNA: TGCAGCGTTGCCAGCGGGCGGGTAGGCACAGATACGCAGTATTTT.

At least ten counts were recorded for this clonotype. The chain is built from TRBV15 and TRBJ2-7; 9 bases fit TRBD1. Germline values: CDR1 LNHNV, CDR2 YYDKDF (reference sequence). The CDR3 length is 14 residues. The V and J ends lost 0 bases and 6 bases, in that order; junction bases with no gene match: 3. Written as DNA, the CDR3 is TGTGCCACCAGCAGAGAGGGGACAGGGATCGAGCAGTACTTC. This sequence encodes CATSREGTGIEQYF.

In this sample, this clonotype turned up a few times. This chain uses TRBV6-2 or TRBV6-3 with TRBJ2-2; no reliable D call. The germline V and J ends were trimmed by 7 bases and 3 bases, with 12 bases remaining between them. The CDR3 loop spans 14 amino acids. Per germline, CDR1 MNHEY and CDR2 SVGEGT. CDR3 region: CASNLWGDTGELFF. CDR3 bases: TGTGCCAGCAACCTTTGGGGTGACACCGGGGAGCTGTTTTTT.

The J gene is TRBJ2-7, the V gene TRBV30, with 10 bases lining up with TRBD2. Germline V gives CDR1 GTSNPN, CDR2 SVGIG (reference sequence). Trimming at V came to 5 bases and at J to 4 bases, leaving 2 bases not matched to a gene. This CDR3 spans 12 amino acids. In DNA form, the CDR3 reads TGTGCCTGGTCTAGCGGGAGTTACGAGCAGTACTTC. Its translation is CAWSSGSYEQYF.

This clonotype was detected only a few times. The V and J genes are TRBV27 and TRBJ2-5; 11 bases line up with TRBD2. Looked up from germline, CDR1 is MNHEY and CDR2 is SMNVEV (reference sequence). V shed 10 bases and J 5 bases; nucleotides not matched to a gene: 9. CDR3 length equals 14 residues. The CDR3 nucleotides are TGTGCCATCTATAGCGGGAGGGCCGATGAGACCCAGTACTTC. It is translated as CAIYSGRADETQYF.

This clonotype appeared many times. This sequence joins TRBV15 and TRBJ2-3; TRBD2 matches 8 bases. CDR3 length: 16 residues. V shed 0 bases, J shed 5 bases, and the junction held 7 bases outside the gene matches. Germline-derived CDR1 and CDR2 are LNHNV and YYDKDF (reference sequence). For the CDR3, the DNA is TGTGCCACCAGCAGAGATGCGGGGGGCTCGGGAGATACGCAGTATTTT. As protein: CATSRDAGGSGDTQYF.

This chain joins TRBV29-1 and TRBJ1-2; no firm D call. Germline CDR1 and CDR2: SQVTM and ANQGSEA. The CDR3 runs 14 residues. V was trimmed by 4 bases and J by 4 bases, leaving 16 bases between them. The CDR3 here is CSVGLGVGIYGYTF. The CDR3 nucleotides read TGCAGCGTTGGCCTCGGGGTGGGGATCTATGGCTACACCTTC.

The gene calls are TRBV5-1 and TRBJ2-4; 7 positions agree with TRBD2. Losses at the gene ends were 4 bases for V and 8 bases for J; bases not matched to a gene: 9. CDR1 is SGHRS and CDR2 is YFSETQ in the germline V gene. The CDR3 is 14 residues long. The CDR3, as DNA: TGCGCCAGCAGCCTGGGACTAACTGAGGACATTCAGTACTTC. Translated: CASSLGLTEDIQYF.

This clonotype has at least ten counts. The CDR3 spells CSVTGLAGIQTQYF. The CDR3 DNA reads as TGCAGCGTAACCGGACTAGCGGGAATACAGACCCAGTACTTC. This chain joins TRBV29-1 and TRBJ2-5; 12 bases agree with TRBD2. The CDR3 is 14 residues long. With 6 bases clipped from V and 6 bases from J, the junction kept 8 bases outside the gene matches. CDR1 and CDR2 from the germline V gene are SQVTM and ANQGSEA.

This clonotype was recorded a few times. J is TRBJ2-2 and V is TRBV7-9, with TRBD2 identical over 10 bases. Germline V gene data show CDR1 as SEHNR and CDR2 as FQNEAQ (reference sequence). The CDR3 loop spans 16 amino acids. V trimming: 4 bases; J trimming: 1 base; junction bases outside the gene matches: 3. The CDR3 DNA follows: TGTGCCAGCAGCTCGAGGACTAGCGGGAACACCGGGGAGCTGTTTTTT. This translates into CASSSRTSGNTGELFF.

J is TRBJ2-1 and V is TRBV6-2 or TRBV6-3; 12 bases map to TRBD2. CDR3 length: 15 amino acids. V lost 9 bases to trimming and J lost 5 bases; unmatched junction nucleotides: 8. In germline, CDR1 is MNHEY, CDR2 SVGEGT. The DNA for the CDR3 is TGTGCCAGTACCGGACTAGCGGGGCTCCACAATGAGCAGTTCTTC. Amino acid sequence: CASTGLAGLHNEQFF.

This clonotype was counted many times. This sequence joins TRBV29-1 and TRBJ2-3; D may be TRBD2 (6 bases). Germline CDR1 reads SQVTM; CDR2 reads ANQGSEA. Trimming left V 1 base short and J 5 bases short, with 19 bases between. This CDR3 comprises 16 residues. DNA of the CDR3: TGCAGCGTTGAAGTCGGACGCGGGACGGTGGGAGATACGCAGTATTTT. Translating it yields CSVEVGRGTVGDTQYF.

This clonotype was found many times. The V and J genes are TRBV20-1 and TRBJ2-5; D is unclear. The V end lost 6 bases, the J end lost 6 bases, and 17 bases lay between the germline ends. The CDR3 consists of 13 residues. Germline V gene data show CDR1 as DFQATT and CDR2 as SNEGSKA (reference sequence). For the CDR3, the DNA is TGCAGTGCGACCTATAGAATTTCACAGACCCAGTACTTC. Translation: CSATYRISQTQYF.

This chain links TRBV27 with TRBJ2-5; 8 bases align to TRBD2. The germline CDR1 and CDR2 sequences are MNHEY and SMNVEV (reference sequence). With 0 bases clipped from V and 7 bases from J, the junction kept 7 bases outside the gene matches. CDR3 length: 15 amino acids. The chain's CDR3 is CASSLSPGGAGTQYF. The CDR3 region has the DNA TGTGCCAGCAGTTTATCCCCCGGGGGGGCAGGGACCCAGTACTTC.

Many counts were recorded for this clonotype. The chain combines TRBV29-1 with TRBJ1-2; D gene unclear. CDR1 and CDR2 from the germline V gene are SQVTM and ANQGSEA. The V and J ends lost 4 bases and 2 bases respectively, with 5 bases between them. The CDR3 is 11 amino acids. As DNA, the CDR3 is TGCAGCGTTGCCAGAAACTATGGCTACACCTTC. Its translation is CSVARNYGYTF. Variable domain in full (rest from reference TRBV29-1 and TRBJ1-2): SAVISQKPSRDICQRGTSLTIQCQVDSQVTMMFWYRQQPGQSLTLIATANQGSEATYESGFVIDKFPISRPNLTFSTLTVSNMSPEDSSIYLCSVARNYGYTFGSGTRLTVV.

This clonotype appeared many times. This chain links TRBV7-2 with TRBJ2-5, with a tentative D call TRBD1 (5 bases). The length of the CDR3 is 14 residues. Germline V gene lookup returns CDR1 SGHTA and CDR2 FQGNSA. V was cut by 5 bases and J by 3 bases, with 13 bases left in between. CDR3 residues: CASSQGMLKETQYF. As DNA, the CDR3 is TGTGCCAGCAGCCAGGGAATGCTTAAAGAGACCCAGTACTTC.